The rows below give T cell receptor beta chains drawn from one sample of a study of T-cell reconstitution after alpha-beta-depleted transplantation in children. TCRdb re-called the PCR reads with MiXCR, one entry per CDR3 protein. The data hold tens of thousands of distinct CDR3 sequences, with 40% to 65% observed a single time. The specimen comprised peripheral blood, sampled before TCRalphabeta/CD19-depleted stem cell transplant. The receptors shown here come from a boy under two years old with SCID, due to receive a stem cell transplant. Each CDR3 is given with its conserved first and last residue. The D gene is left open where the match is weak. A clone size is listed for some rows: how often the clone was seen (once, few, many), or a class if it is expanded.

D gene,V gene,clone size,J gene,CDR3 protein,CDR3 DNA
-,TRBV12-3/TRBV12-4,-,TRBJ1-2,CASRQGSYGYTF,TGTGCCAGCAGGCAAGGATCCTATGGCTACACCTTC
TRBD2,TRBV12-3/TRBV12-4,-,TRBJ2-1,CASSSWVAGGPVNEQFF,TGTGCCAGCAGTTCCTGGGTAGCGGGGGGGCCCGTTAATGAGCAGTTCTTC
TRBD1,TRBV29-1,-,TRBJ2-7,CSVVRDRVGEQYF,TGCAGCGTTGTGAGGGACAGGGTTGGCGAGCAGTACTTC
TRBD2,TRBV5-1,few,TRBJ2-7,CASSLERGGHYEQYF,TGCGCCAGCAGCTTGGAGAGGGGAGGGCACTACGAGCAGTACTTC
-,TRBV20-1,once,TRBJ2-1,CSAWGGPGYNEQFF,TGCAGTGCGTGGGGGGGGCCCGGATACAATGAGCAGTTCTTC
-,TRBV20-1,-,TRBJ1-1,CSASGGGDTEAFF,TGCAGTGCCTCTGGCGGGGGGGACACTGAAGCTTTCTTT
-,TRBV5-1,-,TRBJ1-1,CASSLGDRPNTEAFF,TGCGCCAGCAGCTTGGGTGACAGGCCGAACACTGAAGCTTTCTTT
TRBD1,TRBV20-1,once,TRBJ1-1,CSARALQGAATEAFF,TGCAGTGCTAGAGCCCTACAGGGGGCGGCCACTGAAGCTTTCTTT
TRBD1,TRBV20-1,once,TRBJ1-5,CSAHDRGPYSNQPQHF,TGCAGTGCCCACGACAGGGGTCCCTATAGCAATCAGCCCCAGCATTTT
-,TRBV7-9,few,TRBJ1-6,CASSLEGPNSPLHF,TGTGCCAGCAGCTTAGAGGGACCAAATTCACCCCTCCACTTT
-,TRBV18,-,TRBJ2-2,CASSPRTATGELFF,TGTGCCAGCTCACCTAGGACGGCAACCGGGGAGCTGTTTTTT
-,TRBV5-4,few,TRBJ2-7,CASSLSRGASYEQYF,TGTGCCAGCAGCTTATCGAGGGGAGCCTCCTACGAGCAGTACTTC
-,TRBV28,-,TRBJ1-5,CASSPPDSSWGQPQHF,TGTGCCAGCAGTCCGCCGGACAGCTCGTGGGGTCAGCCCCAGCATTTT
TRBD1,TRBV12-3/TRBV12-4,-,TRBJ2-7,CASIRTGWGEEQYF,TGTGCCAGCATTCGGACAGGGTGGGGTGAGGAGCAGTACTTC
TRBD1,TRBV5-1,-,TRBJ1-5,CASSLGTGQGDQPQHF,TGCGCCAGCAGCTTGGGTACGGGACAGGGAGATCAGCCCCAGCATTTT
-,TRBV7-3,-,TRBJ1-3,CASSLASGNTIYF,TGTGCCAGCAGCTTGGCCTCTGGAAACACCATATATTTT
TRBD1,TRBV5-1,few,TRBJ2-2,CASSPGQGDTGELFF,TGCGCCAGCAGCCCTGGACAGGGGGACACCGGGGAGCTGTTTTTT
-,TRBV7-2,few,TRBJ2-5,CASSPLVGEETQYF,TGTGCCAGCAGCCCCCTCGTCGGGGAAGAGACCCAGTACTTC
-,TRBV5-1,-,TRBJ1-4,CASSPGTGGPTATNEKLFF,TGCGCCAGCAGCCCCGGGACGGGGGGGCCAACGGCAACTAATGAAAAACTGTTTTTT
TRBD1,TRBV7-2,few,TRBJ1-2,CASSLRPGDRALPFF,TGTGCCAGCAGCCTGCGGCCGGGGGACAGGGCCCTGCCCTTCTTC
-,TRBV29-1,few,TRBJ2-3,CSVEVTDTQYF,TGCAGCGTTGAGGTGACAGATACGCAGTATTTT
TRBD1,TRBV20-1,-,TRBJ2-5,CSARAGTVPRETQYF,TGCAGTGCTAGGGCCGGGACAGTCCCACGGGAGACCCAGTACTTC
TRBD2,TRBV6-1,few,TRBJ2-7,CASSEGLAGNHEQYF,TGTGCCAGCAGTGAGGGGCTAGCGGGGAATCACGAGCAGTACTTC
-,TRBV7-6,-,TRBJ2-1,CASSSPSGSSYNEQFF,TGTGCCAGCAGCTCGCCGTCTGGGTCCTCCTACAATGAGCAGTTCTTC
-,TRBV20-1,few,TRBJ1-5,CSASAGGNQPQHF,TGCAGTGCTAGTGCAGGGGGCAATCAGCCCCAGCATTTT
-,TRBV12-3/TRBV12-4,few,TRBJ2-3,CASSLARAGDTQYF,TGTGCCAGCAGTTTAGCCCGGGCTGGGGACACGCAGTATTTT
TRBD1,TRBV7-6,-,TRBJ1-1,CASSLIGQVNTEAFF,TGTGCCAGCAGCTTGATTGGACAGGTGAACACTGAAGCTTTCTTT
TRBD1,TRBV12-3/TRBV12-4,-,TRBJ1-1,CASSGDEQGVAEAFF,TGTGCCAGCAGTGGGGATGAACAGGGGGTCGCTGAAGCTTTCTTT
-,TRBV6-4,-,TRBJ2-6,CASSDSGRGANVLTF,TGTGCCAGCAGTGACTCGGGGCGTGGGGCCAACGTCCTGACTTTC
TRBD1,TRBV19,-,TRBJ2-3,CASSMGTGPTDTQYF,TGTGCCAGTAGTATGGGGACAGGGCCCACAGATACGCAGTATTTT
-,TRBV2,-,TRBJ2-2,CASSRRAGLSTGELFF,TGTGCCAGCAGTAGAAGGGCAGGCTTATCGACCGGGGAGCTGTTTTTT
-,TRBV20-1,-,TRBJ1-5,CSVEKGGYSNQPQHF,TGCAGTGTCGAAAAAGGGGGATATAGCAATCAGCCCCAGCATTTT
-,TRBV5-1,-,TRBJ2-2,CASKRDTGELFF,TGCGCCAGCAAAAGGGATACCGGGGAGCTGTTTTTT
TRBD2,TRBV5-1,-,TRBJ2-1,CASSPAPAGGNEQFF,TGCGCCAGCAGCCCCGCCCCAGCGGGGGGCAATGAGCAGTTCTTC
-,TRBV7-2,-,TRBJ1-1,CASSLAVFGRNTEAFF,TGTGCCAGCAGCTTAGCTGTGTTTGGAAGGAACACTGAAGCTTTCTTT
-,TRBV6-1,few,TRBJ2-7,CATLQGETYEQYF,TGTGCCACCTTACAGGGAGAGACGTACGAGCAGTACTTC
TRBD1,TRBV6-2/TRBV6-3,-,TRBJ2-3,CASRSPRTGAFTDTQYF,TGTGCCAGCAGATCACCCAGGACAGGGGCCTTCACAGATACGCAGTATTTT
-,TRBV14,-,TRBJ2-5,CASSPWETQYF,TGTGCCAGCAGCCCCTGGGAGACCCAGTACTTC
-,TRBV6-2/TRBV6-3,-,TRBJ2-2,CASSSTGSGELFF,TGTGCCAGCAGTTCAACCGGTTCCGGGGAGCTGTTTTTT
-,TRBV7-9,few,TRBJ2-3,CASSLPATDTQYF,TGTGCCAGCAGCTTACCGGCGACAGATACGCAGTATTTT
-,TRBV4-1,few,TRBJ2-7,CASSPERTISGEQYF,TGCGCCAGCAGCCCGGAGCGGACTATCTCGGGCGAGCAGTACTTC
TRBD2,TRBV5-1,-,TRBJ2-3,CASSSEGLAARDTQYF,TGCGCCAGCAGCTCCGAGGGGCTAGCGGCGCGAGATACGCAGTATTTT
TRBD1,TRBV7-9,-,TRBJ1-2,CASTRTGDYGYTF,TGTGCCAGCACCCGGACAGGGGACTATGGCTACACCTTC
TRBD1,TRBV7-8,-,TRBJ1-1,CASSAQQGTEAFF,TGTGCCAGCAGCGCACAACAGGGGACTGAAGCTTTCTTT
-,TRBV18,few,TRBJ2-7,CASSPPQDSPSYEQYF,TGTGCCAGCTCACCTCCTCAGGACTCCCCAAGCTACGAGCAGTACTTC
-,TRBV12-3/TRBV12-4,-,TRBJ2-7,CASSFLPNEQYF,TGTGCCAGCAGTTTCCTCCCAAACGAGCAGTACTTC
TRBD2,TRBV5-1,few,TRBJ2-2,CASSPGERGMELFF,TGCGCCAGCAGCCCGGGGGAGCGGGGAATGGAGCTGTTTTTT
TRBD2,TRBV6-1,once,TRBJ2-7,CASRETSGGSPYEQYF,TGTGCCAGCAGGGAGACCAGCGGGGGGTCCCCCTACGAGCAGTACTTC
TRBD2,TRBV7-3,-,TRBJ2-2,CASSRLLAGGNTGELFF,TGTGCCAGCAGCCGCCTTTTAGCGGGGGGCAACACCGGGGAGCTGTTTTTT
-,TRBV10-3,-,TRBJ1-2,CAISESGSRGYGYTF,TGTGCCATCAGTGAGTCAGGGTCCAGGGGATATGGCTACACCTTC
TRBD1,TRBV25-1,few,TRBJ1-3,CASSPAGQGLGNTIYF,TGTGCCAGCAGTCCGGCGGGACAGGGGTTAGGGAACACCATATATTTT
-,TRBV20-1,-,TRBJ2-1,CSAREGSYNEQFF,TGCAGTGCCCGCGAGGGGTCCTACAATGAGCAGTTCTTC
TRBD2,TRBV20-1,-,TRBJ2-5,CSARGTRSPETQYF,TGCAGTGCTAGAGGGACTAGGTCTCCAGAGACCCAGTACTTC
-,TRBV28,-,TRBJ1-2,CASSGRQGPANYGYTF,TGTGCCAGCAGTGGAAGGCAGGGTCCCGCTAACTATGGCTACACCTTC
-,TRBV12-3/TRBV12-4,-,TRBJ1-2,CASSFGHRDYGYTF,TGTGCCAGCAGTTTCGGACACCGCGACTATGGCTACACCTTC
TRBD1,TRBV7-2,-,TRBJ2-5,CASSLGQGWETQYF,TGTGCCAGCAGCTTAGGACAGGGTTGGGAGACCCAGTACTTC
TRBD1,TRBV6-1,-,TRBJ1-5,CASTLRAGGFQPQHF,TGTGCCAGCACCCTCAGGGCAGGGGGCTTTCAGCCCCAGCATTTT
TRBD1,TRBV5-1,-,TRBJ1-2,CASSAYGQGRNGYTF,TGCGCCAGCAGCGCCTACGGACAGGGAAGAAATGGCTATACCTTC
TRBD1,TRBV2,few,TRBJ2-1,CASSVWGQGNNEQFF,TGTGCCAGCAGTGTGTGGGGACAGGGGAACAATGAGCAGTTCTTC
TRBD1,TRBV4-1,-,TRBJ1-3,CASSQDRGQGGNTIYF,TGCGCCAGCAGCCAAGACAGGGGGCAAGGAGGAAACACCATATATTTT